This is a list of T cell receptor beta chains from one sample in a study of technical replicates of blood from a few donors. Sequencing was performed with immunoSEQ multiplex PCR; in TCRdb, only in-frame clones are kept and a portion is missing. Found here are 65,000 to 85,000 clones, 94% of them singletons; the top ten hold approximately 0.4%. The sample taken for sequencing was T cells isolated from PBMCs. All receptors derive from a human donor in good health. Each CDR3 is given with its conserved first and last residue. The order of the fields is J gene, clone size, V gene, D gene, CDR3 protein, CDR3 DNA. A D gene is named only where the DNA matches it firmly. The listing skips clone size in some rows; elsewhere it reads once, few, many or a size class.

j_gene: TRBJ1-2
abundance: .
v_gene: TRBV6-1
d_gene: .
CDR3aa: CASCPLSEDYGYTF
CDR3nt: TGTGCCAGCTGCCCCTTATCAGAAGACTATGGCTACACCTTC

j_gene: TRBJ2-2
abundance: .
v_gene: TRBV29-1
d_gene: TRBD2
CDR3aa: CSVDGGANTGELFF
CDR3nt: TGCAGCGTTGACGGGGGGGCGAACACCGGGGAGCTGTTTTTT

j_gene: TRBJ2-7
abundance: .
v_gene: TRBV29-1
d_gene: TRBD1
CDR3aa: CSVPGQVWSEQYF
CDR3nt: TGCAGCGTCCCGGGACAGGTGTGGTCCGAGCAGTACTTC

j_gene: TRBJ2-5
abundance: .
v_gene: TRBV30
d_gene: .
CDR3aa: CAWSHTGGETQYF
CDR3nt: TGTGCCTGGAGTCATACTGGAGGAGAGACCCAGTACTTC

j_gene: TRBJ2-1
abundance: .
v_gene: TRBV7-9
d_gene: .
CDR3aa: CASSLARSVYSYNEQFF
CDR3nt: TGTGCCAGCAGCTTAGCGCGTTCCGTCTACTCCTACAATGAGCAGTTCTTC

j_gene: TRBJ2-2
abundance: .
v_gene: TRBV6-1
d_gene: .
CDR3aa: CASSEIGGRYTGELFF
CDR3nt: TGTGCCAGCAGTGAAATAGGAGGAAGGTACACCGGGGAGCTGTTTTTT

j_gene: TRBJ1-1
abundance: .
v_gene: TRBV9
d_gene: TRBD1
CDR3aa: CASSAPGTANTEAFF
CDR3nt: TGTGCCAGCAGCGCACCCGGGACAGCAAACACTGAAGCTTTCTTT

j_gene: TRBJ2-1
abundance: .
v_gene: TRBV14
d_gene: TRBD2
CDR3aa: CASSQVGSGAGAYNEQFF
CDR3nt: TGTGCCAGCAGCCAAGTCGGATCTGGAGCGGGAGCCTACAATGAGCAGTTCTTC

j_gene: TRBJ2-7
abundance: .
v_gene: TRBV29-1
d_gene: TRBD1
CDR3aa: CSVEMDRTYEQYF
CDR3nt: TGCAGCGTTGAGATGGACAGGACCTACGAGCAGTACTTC

j_gene: TRBJ2-7
abundance: .
v_gene: TRBV7-2
d_gene: TRBD2
CDR3aa: CASSSWTSGPYEQYF
CDR3nt: TGTGCCAGCAGCAGCTGGACTAGCGGACCCTACGAGCAGTACTTC

j_gene: TRBJ1-4
abundance: .
v_gene: TRBV7-8
d_gene: .
CDR3aa: CASSLATASEKLFF
CDR3nt: TGTGCCAGCAGCTTAGCGACAGCCTCGGAAAAACTGTTTTTT

j_gene: TRBJ2-3
abundance: .
v_gene: TRBV5-4
d_gene: .
CDR3aa: CASRRTAVREEDTQYF
CDR3nt: TGTGCCAGCAGAAGGACGGCGGTGCGGGAAGAAGATACGCAGTATTTT

j_gene: TRBJ2-2
abundance: once
v_gene: TRBV7-9
d_gene: .
CDR3aa: CASSRLANTGELFF
CDR3nt: TGTGCCAGCAGTCGACTAGCGAACACCGGGGAGCTGTTTTTT

j_gene: TRBJ1-1
abundance: .
v_gene: TRBV28
d_gene: .
CDR3aa: CASTIGRANTEAFF
CDR3nt: TGTGCCAGCACCATCGGGAGGGCGAACACTGAAGCTTTCTTT

j_gene: TRBJ2-1
abundance: .
v_gene: TRBV11-2
d_gene: .
CDR3aa: CASTIQTHASDNEQFF
CDR3nt: TGTGCCAGCACCATTCAAACCCACGCATCTGACAATGAGCAGTTCTTC

j_gene: TRBJ1-1
abundance: .
v_gene: TRBV4-2
d_gene: .
CDR3aa: CASSQEGFGGGGRTEAFF
CDR3nt: TGTGCCAGCAGCCAAGAGGGATTTGGGGGGGGAGGAAGAACTGAAGCTTTCTTT

j_gene: TRBJ2-3
abundance: .
v_gene: TRBV11-2
d_gene: .
CDR3aa: CASSLAGDYTDTQYF
CDR3nt: TGTGCCAGCAGCTTAGCGGGAGATTACACAGATACGCAGTATTTT

j_gene: TRBJ1-4
abundance: .
v_gene: TRBV19
d_gene: .
CDR3aa: CASSSFNEKLFF
CDR3nt: TGTGCCAGTAGTTCGTTTAATGAAAAACTGTTTTTT